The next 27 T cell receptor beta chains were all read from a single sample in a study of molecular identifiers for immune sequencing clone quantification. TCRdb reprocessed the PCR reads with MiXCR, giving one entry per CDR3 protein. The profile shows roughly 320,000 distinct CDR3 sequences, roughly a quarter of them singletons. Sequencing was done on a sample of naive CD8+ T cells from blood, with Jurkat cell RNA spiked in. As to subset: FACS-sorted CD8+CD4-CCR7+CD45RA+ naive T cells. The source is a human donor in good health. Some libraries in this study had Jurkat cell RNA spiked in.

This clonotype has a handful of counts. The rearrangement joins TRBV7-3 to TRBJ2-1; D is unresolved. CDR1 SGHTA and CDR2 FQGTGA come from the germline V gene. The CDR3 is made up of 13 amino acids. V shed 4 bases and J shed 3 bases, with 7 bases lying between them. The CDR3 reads CASSSDGYNEQFF. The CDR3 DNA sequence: TGTGCCAGCAGCTCGGACGGCTACAATGAGCAGTTCTTC.

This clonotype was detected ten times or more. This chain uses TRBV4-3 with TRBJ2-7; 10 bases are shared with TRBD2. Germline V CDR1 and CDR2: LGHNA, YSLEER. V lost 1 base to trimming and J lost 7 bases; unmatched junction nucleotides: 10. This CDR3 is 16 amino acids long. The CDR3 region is CASSQVASGGDREQYF. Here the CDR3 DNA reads TGCGCCAGCAGCCAAGTGGCTAGCGGGGGAGATAGGGAGCAGTACTTC.

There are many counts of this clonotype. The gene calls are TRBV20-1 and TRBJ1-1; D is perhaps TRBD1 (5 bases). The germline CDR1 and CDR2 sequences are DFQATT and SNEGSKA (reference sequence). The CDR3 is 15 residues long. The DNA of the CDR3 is TGCAGCGTCGGGTCCCGTTTCGGGGCCAACACTGAAGCTTTCTTT. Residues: CSVGSRFGANTEAFF.

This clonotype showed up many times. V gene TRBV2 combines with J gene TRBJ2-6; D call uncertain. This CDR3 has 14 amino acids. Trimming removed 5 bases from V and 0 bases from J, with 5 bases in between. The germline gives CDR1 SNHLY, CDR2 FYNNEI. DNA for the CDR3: TGTGCCAGCAGTCCTAGCTCTGGGGCCAACGTCCTGACTTTC. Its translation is CASSPSSGANVLTF.

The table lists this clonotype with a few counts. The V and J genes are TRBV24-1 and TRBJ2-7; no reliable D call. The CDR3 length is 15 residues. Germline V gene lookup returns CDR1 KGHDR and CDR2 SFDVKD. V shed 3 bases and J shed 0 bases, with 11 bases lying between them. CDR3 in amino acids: CATSDPARSSYEQYF. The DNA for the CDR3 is TGTGCCACCAGTGATCCAGCCCGGAGCTCCTACGAGCAGTACTTC.

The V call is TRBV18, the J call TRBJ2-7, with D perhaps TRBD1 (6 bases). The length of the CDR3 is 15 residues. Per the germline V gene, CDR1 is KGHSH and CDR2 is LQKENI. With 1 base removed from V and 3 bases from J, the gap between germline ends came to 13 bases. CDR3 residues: CASSPRSRTDYEQYF. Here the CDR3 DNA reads TGTGCCAGCTCACCACGGTCCCGGACAGACTACGAGCAGTACTTC.

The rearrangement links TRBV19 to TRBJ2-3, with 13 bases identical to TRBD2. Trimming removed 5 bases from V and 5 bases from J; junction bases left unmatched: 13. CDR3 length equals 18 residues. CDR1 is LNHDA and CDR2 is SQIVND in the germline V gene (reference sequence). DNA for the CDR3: TGTGCCAGTAGTGAAGGGACTAGCGGGATCCACAGGGGAGATACGCAGTATTTT. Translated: CASSEGTSGIHRGDTQYF. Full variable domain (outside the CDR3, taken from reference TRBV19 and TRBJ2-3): DGGITQSPKYLFRKEGQNVTLSCEQNLNHDAMYWYRQDPGQGLRLIYYSQIVNDFQKGDIAEGYSVSREKKESFPLTVTSAQKNPTAFYLCASSEGTSGIHRGDTQYFGPGTRLTVL.

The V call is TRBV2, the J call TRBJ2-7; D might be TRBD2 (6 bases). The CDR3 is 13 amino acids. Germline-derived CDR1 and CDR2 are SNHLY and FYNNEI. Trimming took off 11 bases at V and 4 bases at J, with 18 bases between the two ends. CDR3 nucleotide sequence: TGTGCCCTCAGTGGGGCGGGGAAATACGAGCAGTACTTC. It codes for CALSGAGKYEQYF.

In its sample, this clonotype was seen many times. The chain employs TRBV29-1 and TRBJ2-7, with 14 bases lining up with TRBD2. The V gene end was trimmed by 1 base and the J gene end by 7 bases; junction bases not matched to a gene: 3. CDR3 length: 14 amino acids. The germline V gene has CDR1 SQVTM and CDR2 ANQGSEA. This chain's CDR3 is CSVEGLAGGPEQYF. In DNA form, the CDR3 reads TGCAGCGTTGAAGGACTAGCGGGAGGGCCAGAGCAGTACTTC.

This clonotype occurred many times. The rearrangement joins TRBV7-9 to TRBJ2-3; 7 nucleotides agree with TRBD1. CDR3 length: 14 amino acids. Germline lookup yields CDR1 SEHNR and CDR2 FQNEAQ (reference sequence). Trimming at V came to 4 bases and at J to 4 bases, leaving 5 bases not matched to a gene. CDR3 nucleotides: TGTGCCAGCAGCTCACAAACAGGGGCAGATACGCAGTATTTT. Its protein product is CASSSQTGADTQYF.

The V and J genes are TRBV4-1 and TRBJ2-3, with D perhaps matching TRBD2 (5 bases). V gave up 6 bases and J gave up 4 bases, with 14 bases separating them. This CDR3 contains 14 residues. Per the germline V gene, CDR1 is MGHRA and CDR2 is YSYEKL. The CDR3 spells CASRTSGRADTQYF. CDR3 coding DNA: TGCGCCAGCAGAACCAGCGGTCGTGCAGATACGCAGTATTTT.

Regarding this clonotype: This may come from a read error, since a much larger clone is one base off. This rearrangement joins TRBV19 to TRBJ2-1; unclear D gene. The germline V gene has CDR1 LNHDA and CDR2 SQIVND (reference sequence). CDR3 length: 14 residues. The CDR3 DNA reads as TGTGCCAGTACCCATGGGCGGTCCTACTATGAGCAGTTCTTC. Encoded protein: CASTHGRSYYEQFF.

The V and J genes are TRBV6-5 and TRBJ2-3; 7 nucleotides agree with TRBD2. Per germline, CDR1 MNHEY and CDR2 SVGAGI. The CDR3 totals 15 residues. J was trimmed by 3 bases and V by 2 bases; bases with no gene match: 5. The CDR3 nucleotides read TGTGCCAGCAGTTACGGGGGGGGAATGACAGATACGCAGTATTTT. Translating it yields CASSYGGGMTDTQYF.

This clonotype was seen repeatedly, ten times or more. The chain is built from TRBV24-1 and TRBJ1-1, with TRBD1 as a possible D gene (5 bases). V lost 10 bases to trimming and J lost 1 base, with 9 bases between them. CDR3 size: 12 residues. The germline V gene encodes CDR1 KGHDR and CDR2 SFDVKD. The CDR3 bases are TGTGCCACGAGAGACAGGAACACTGAAGCTTTCTTT. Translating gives CATRDRNTEAFF.

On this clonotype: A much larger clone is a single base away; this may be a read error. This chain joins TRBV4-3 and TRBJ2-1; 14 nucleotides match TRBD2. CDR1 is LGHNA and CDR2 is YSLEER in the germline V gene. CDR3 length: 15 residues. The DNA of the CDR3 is TGCGCCAGCAGCCGGACTAGCGGGGGGTACAGTGAGCAGTTCTTC. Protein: CASSRTSGGYSEQFF.

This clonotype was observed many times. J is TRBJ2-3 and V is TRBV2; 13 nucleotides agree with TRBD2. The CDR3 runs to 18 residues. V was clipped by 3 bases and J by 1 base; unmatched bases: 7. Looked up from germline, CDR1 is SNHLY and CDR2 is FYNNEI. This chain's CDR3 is CASSDHDGLAGGTDTQYF. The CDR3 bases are TGTGCCAGCAGTGACCACGACGGACTAGCGGGAGGCACAGATACGCAGTATTTT.

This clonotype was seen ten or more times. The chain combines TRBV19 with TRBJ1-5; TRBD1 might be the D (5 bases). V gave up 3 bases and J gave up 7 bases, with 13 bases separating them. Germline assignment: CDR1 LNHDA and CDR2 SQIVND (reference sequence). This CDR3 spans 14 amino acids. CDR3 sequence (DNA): TGTGCCAGTAGTATGTTCGGGGGAGAGCAGCCCCAGCATTTT. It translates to CASSMFGGEQPQHF.

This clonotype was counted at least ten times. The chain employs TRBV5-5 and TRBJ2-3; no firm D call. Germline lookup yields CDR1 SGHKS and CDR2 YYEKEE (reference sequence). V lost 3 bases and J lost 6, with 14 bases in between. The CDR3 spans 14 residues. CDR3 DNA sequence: TGTGCCAGCAGCTCATGGGGATACGGCGATACGCAGTATTTT. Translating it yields CASSSWGYGDTQYF.

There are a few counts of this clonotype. The CDR3 reads CASSLLPGTGELFF. CDR3 sequence (DNA): TGTGCCAGCAGTTTATTACCCGGGACCGGGGAGCTGTTTTTT. This rearrangement joins TRBV27 to TRBJ2-2; D remains unclear. The length of the CDR3 is 14 residues. Germline V CDR1 and CDR2: MNHEY, SMNVEV (reference sequence). The ends were cut back, 1 base at V and 5 bases at J, with 8 bases in the middle.

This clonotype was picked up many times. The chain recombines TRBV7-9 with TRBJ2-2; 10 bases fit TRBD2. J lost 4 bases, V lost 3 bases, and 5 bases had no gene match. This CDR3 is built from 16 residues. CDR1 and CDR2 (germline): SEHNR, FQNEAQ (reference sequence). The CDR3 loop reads CASSFSLAGATGELFF. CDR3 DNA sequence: TGTGCCAGCAGCTTTTCGCTAGCGGGAGCCACCGGGGAGCTGTTTTTT.

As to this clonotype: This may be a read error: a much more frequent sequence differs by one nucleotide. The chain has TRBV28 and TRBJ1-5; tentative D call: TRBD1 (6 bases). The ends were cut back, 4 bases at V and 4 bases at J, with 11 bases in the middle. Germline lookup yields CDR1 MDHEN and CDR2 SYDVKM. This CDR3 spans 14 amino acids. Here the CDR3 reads CASSSRGQNQPQHF. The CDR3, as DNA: TGTGCCAGCAGTTCGCGGGGGCAGAATCAGCCCCAGCATTTT.

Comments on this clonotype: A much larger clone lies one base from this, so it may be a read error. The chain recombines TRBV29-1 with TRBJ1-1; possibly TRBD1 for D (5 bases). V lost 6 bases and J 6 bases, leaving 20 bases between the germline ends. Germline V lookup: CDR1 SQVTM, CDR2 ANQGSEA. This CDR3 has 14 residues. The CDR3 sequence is CSVPLPGGSAEAFF. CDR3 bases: TGCAGCGTGCCCCTCCCGGGGGGTAGCGCTGAAGCTTTCTTT.

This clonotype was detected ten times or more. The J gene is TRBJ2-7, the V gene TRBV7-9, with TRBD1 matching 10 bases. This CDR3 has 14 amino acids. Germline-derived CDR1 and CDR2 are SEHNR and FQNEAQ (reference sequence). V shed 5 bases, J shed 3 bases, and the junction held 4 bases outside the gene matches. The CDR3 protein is CASSPRDRGYEQYF. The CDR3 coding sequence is TGTGCCAGCAGCCCAAGGGACAGGGGCTACGAGCAGTACTTC.

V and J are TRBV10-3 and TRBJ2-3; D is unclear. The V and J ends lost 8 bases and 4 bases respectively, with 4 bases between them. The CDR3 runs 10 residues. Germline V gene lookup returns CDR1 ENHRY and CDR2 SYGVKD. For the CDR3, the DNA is TGTGCCATCGGGGCAGATACGCAGTATTTT. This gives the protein CAIGADTQYF.

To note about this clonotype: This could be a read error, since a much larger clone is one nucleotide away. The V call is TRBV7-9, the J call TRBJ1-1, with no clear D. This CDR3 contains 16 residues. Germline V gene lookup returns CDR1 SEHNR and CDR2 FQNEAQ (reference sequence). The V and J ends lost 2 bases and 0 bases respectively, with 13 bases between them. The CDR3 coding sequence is TGTGCCAGCAGCTTAAATGAGGGATCCATGAACACTGAAGCTTTCTTT. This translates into CASSLNEGSMNTEAFF.

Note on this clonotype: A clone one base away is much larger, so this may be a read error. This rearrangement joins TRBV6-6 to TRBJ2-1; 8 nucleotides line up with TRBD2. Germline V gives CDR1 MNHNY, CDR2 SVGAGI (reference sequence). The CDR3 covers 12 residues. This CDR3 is CASSFLGPGGAF. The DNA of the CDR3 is TGTGCCAGCAGTTTCCTGGGACCCGGGGGGGCCTTC.

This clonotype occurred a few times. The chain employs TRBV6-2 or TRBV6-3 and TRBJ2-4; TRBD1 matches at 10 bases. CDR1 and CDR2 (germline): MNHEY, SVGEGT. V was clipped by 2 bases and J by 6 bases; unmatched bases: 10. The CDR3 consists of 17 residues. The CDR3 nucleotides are TGTGCCAGCAGTTACCAGCCGGGACAGGGGAATCTAAACATTCAGTACTTC. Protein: CASSYQPGQGNLNIQYF.